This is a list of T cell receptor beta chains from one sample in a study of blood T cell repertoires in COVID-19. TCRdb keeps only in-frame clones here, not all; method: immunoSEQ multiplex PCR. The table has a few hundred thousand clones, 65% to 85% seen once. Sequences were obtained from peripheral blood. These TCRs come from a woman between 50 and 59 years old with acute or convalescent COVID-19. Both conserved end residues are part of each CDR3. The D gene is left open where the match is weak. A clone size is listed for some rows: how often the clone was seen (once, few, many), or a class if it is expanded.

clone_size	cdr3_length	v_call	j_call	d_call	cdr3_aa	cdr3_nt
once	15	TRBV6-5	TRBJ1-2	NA	CASIQTTGGAGGYTF	TGTGCCAGCATCCAAACCACGGGGGGGGCCGGTGGCTACACCTTC
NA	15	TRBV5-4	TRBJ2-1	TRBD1	CASSSGQGSYNEQFF	TGTGCCAGCAGCTCGGGACAGGGGTCCTACAATGAGCAGTTCTTC
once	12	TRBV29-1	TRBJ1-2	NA	CRYRILNYGYTF	TGCAGATACAGGATTTTAAACTATGGCTACACCTTC
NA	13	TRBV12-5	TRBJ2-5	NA	CASGSEQSETQYF	TGTGCTAGTGGTTCGGAGCAGAGCGAGACCCAGTACTTC
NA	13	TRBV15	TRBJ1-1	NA	CATSPRQVDEAFF	TGTGCCACCAGCCCCCGACAGGTTGATGAAGCTTTCTTT
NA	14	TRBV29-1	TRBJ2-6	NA	CSVQQSSGANVLTF	TGCAGCGTTCAACAGAGCTCTGGGGCCAACGTCCTGACTTTC
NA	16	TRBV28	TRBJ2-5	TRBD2	CASSLGRGGGGETQYF	TGTGCCAGCAGCCTCGGGCGGGGGGGCGGTGGAGAGACCCAGTACTTC
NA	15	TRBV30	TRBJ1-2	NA	CAWARDFQANYGYTF	TGTGCCTGGGCCCGGGATTTTCAAGCTAACTATGGCTACACCTTC
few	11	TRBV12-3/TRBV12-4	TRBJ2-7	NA	CASRFRDEQYF	TGTGCCAGCAGGTTTCGAGACGAGCAGTACTTC
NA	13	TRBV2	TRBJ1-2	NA	CASSAEQGNGYTF	TGTGCCAGCAGTGCGGAACAGGGAAACGGCTACACCTTC
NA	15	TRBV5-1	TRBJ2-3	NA	CASSLERASTDTQYF	TGCGCCAGCAGCTTAGAGCGGGCCAGCACAGATACGCAGTATTTT
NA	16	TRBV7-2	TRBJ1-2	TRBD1	CASSLRQGSYDYGYTF	TGTGCCAGCAGCCTCCGACAGGGAAGCTACGACTATGGCTACACCTTC
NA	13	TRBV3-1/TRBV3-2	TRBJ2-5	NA	CASSHGPEETQYF	TGTGCCAGCAGCCATGGGCCAGAAGAGACCCAGTACTTC
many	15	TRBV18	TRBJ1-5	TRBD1	CASSPSGTGRQPQHF	TGTGCCAGCTCACCAAGCGGGACAGGACGGCAGCCCCAGCATTTT
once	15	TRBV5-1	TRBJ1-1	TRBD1	CASSLGQGLNTEAFF	TGCGCCAGCAGCTTAGGACAGGGCTTGAACACTGAAGCTTTCTTT
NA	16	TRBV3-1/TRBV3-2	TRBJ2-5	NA	CASSQDGSGPGETQYF	TGTGCCAGCAGCCAAGATGGGTCCGGCCCCGGGGAGACCCAGTACTTC
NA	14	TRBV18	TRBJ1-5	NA	CASSPTGWGQPQHF	TGTGCCAGCTCACCCACAGGGTGGGGGCAGCCCCAGCATTTT
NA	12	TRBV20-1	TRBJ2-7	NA	CSASQSSYEQYF	TGCAGTGCTAGTCAGTCATCCTACGAGCAGTACTTC
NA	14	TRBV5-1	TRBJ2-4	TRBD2	CASSLDLAGGPEYF	TGCGCCAGCAGCTTGGATCTAGCGGGGGGCCCGGAGTACTTC
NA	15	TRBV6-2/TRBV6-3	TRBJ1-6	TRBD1	CASSYEGAYNSPLHF	TGTGCCAGCAGTTACGAGGGGGCTTATAATTCACCCCTCCACTTT
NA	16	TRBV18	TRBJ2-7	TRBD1	CASSPPRGQGTHEQYF	TGTGCCAGCTCACCACCCCGGGGACAGGGTACCCACGAGCAGTACTTC
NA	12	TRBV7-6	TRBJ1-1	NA	CASSFGNTEAFF	TGTGCCAGCAGCTTCGGGAACACTGAAGCTTTCTTT
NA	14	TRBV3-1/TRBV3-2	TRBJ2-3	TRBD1	CASRPNGQGLSQIF	TGTGCCAGCAGACCCAATGGACAGGGACTTTCCCAGATTTTT
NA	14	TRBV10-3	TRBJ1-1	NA	CAISDAGGPGGSFF	TGTGCCATCAGTGACGCAGGCGGACCGGGGGGTTCTTTCTTT
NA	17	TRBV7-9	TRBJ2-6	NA	CASSLYPGRSGANVLTF	TGTGCCAGCAGCTTATATCCAGGGAGGTCGGGGGCCAACGTCCTGACTTTC
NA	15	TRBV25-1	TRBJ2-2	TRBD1	CASSASEGANGELFF	TGTGCCAGCAGTGCATCAGAGGGGGCGAACGGGGAGCTGTTTTTT
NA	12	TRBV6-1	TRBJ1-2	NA	CASSDRGYGYTF	TGTGCCAGCAGTGACAGGGGCTATGGCTACACCTTC
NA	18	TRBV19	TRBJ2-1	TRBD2	CASSMGRSSGGNHNEQFF	TGTGCCAGTAGTATGGGGCGATCTAGCGGGGGGAATCACAATGAGCAGTTCTTC
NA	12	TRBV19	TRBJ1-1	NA	CASSLRNTEAFF	TGTGCCAGTAGTCTCCGTAACACTGAAGCTTTCTTT
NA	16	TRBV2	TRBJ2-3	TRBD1	CASSVRTGNSADTQYF	TGTGCCAGCAGTGTGCGGACAGGGAATTCGGCAGATACGCAGTATTTT
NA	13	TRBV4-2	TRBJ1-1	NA	CASSQGGYTEAFF	TGTGCCAGCAGCCAAGGGGGCTACACTGAAGCTTTCTTT
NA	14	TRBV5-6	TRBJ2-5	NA	CASSPSRAQETQYF	TGTGCCAGCAGCCCATCCCGCGCTCAAGAGACCCAGTACTTC
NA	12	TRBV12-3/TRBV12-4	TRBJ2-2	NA	CASTQSRGELFF	TGTGCCAGCACCCAAAGCCGAGGGGAGCTGTTTTTT
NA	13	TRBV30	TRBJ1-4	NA	CAFNLGQREKLFF	TGTGCCTTTAACCTCGGACAAAGAGAAAAACTGTTTTTT
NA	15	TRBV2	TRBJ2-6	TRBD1	CASLLTGGGANVLTF	TGTGCCAGCCTATTAACAGGGGGTGGGGCCAACGTCCTGACTTTC
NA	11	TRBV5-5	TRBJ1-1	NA	CASSRETEAFF	TGTGCCAGCAGCCGGGAAACTGAAGCTTTCTTT